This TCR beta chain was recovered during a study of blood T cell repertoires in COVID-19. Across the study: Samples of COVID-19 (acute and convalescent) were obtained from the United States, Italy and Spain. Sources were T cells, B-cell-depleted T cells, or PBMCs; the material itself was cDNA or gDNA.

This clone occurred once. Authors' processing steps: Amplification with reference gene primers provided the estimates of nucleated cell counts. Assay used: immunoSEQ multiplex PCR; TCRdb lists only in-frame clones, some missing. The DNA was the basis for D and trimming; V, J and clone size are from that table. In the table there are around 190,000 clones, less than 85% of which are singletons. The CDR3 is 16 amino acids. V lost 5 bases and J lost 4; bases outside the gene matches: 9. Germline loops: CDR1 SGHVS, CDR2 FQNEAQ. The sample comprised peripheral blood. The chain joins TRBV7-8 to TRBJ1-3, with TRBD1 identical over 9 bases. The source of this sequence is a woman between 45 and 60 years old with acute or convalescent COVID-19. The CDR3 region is CASSASQGAGGNTIYF. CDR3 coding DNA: TGTGCCAGCAGCGCGTCACAGGGGGCAGGGGGAAACACCATATATTTT.